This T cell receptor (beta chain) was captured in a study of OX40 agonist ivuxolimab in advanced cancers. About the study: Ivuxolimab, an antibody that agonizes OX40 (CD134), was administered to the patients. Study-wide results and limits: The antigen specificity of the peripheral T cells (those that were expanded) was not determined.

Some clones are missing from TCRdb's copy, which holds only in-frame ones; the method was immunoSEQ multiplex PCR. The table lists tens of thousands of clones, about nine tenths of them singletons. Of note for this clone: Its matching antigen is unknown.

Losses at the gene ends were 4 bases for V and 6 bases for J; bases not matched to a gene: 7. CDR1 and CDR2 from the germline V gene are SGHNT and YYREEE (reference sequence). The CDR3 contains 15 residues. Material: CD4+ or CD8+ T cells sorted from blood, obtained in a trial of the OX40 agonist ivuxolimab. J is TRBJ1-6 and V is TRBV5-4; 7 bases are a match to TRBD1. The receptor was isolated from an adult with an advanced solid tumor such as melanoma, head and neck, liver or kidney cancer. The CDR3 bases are TGTGCCAGCAGCCCGTGGACAGGACCTAATTCACCCCTCCACTTT. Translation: CASSPWTGPNSPLHF.